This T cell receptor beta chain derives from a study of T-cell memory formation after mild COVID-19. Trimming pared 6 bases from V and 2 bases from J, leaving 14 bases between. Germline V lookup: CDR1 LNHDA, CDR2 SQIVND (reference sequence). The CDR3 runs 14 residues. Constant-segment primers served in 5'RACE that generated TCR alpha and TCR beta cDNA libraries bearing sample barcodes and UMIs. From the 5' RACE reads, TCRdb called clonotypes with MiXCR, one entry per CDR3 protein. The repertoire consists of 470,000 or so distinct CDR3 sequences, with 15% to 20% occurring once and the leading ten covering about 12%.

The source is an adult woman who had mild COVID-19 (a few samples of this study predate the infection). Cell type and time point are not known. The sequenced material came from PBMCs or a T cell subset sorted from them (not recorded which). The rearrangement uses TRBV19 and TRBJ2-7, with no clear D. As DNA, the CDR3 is TGTGCCAGTAGGAGACCCGGGCCCCCCTACGAGCAGTACTTC. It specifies CASRRPGPPYEQYF. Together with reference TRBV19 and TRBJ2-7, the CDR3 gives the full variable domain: DGGITQSPKYLFRKEGQNVTLSCEQNLNHDAMYWYRQDPGQGLRLIYYSQIVNDFQKGDIAEGYSVSREKKESFPLTVTSAQKNPTAFYLCASRRPGPPYEQYFGPGTRLTVT.